The T cell receptor (beta chain) under discussion was sequenced for a study of blood T cell repertoires in COVID-19. CDR3 length equals 15 residues. Trimming left V 1 base short and J 3 bases short, with 10 bases between. From germline, CDR1 is LGHDT and CDR2 YNNKEL (reference sequence). The table came from immunoSEQ multiplex PCR; TCRdb's copy has only in-frame clones and leaves some out. The repertoire holds some 94,000 clones, about 86% seen once, with 15% in the top ten. Sequencing input: peripheral blood. The chain carries TRBV3-1 (or the pseudogene TRBV3-2) and TRBJ1-3; D remains ambiguous. The sequence was collected from a human donor in a cohort sampled during active COVID-19. CDR3 region: CASSQGEMGGNTIYF. The CDR3 bases are TGTGCCAGCAGCCAAGGGGAGATGGGTGGAAACACCATATATTTT.